Listed below are T cell receptor beta chains from one sample, sequenced in a study of blood T cell repertoires in COVID-19. Profiling relied on immunoSEQ multiplex PCR, and the TCRdb table lists in-frame clones only, not all of them. The table includes 250,000 to 350,000 clones, roughly 89% detected once. Sequenced input: peripheral blood. The receptors stem from a young man with acute or convalescent COVID-19. Both conserved end residues are part of each CDR3. D genes are given only for firm matches. Expanded clones are given a class, and other clones once, few, many or no size at all.

D: TRBD1
V: TRBV7-9
size: NA
J: TRBJ1-5
CDR3: CASSQGQSNQPQHF
DNA: TGTGCCAGCAGTCAGGGACAGAGTAATCAGCCCCAGCATTTT

D: NA
V: TRBV9
size: NA
J: TRBJ1-1
CDR3: CASSVGRGLGTEAFF
DNA: TGTGCCAGCAGCGTAGGGCGGGGCTTGGGGACTGAAGCTTTCTTT

D: TRBD1
V: TRBV9
size: NA
J: TRBJ2-3
CDR3: CASSPRDRTTDTQYF
DNA: TGTGCCAGCAGCCCACGGGACAGAACCACAGATACGCAGTATTTT

D: NA
V: TRBV5-1
size: NA
J: TRBJ2-7
CDR3: CASSLPRDKPYEQYF
DNA: TGCGCCAGCAGCTTGCCCCGGGACAAGCCATACGAGCAGTACTTC

D: TRBD1
V: TRBV6-5
size: once
J: TRBJ2-7
CDR3: CASTTTGGSPYEQYF
DNA: TGTGCCAGCACTACCACAGGGGGTAGCCCATACGAGCAGTACTTC

D: NA
V: TRBV9
size: NA
J: TRBJ2-5
CDR3: CASSDRTSPGETQYF
DNA: TGTGCCAGCAGCGACAGGACCTCTCCGGGCGAGACCCAGTACTTC

D: NA
V: TRBV30
size: NA
J: TRBJ2-7
CDR3: CAWSAGSYEQYF
DNA: TGTGCCTGGAGTGCCGGTTCCTACGAGCAGTACTTC

D: TRBD1
V: TRBV18
size: NA
J: TRBJ2-7
CDR3: CASSPPRTGVVDEQYF
DNA: TGTGCCAGCTCACCACCTAGGACAGGGGTGGTCGACGAGCAGTACTTC

D: NA
V: TRBV18
size: NA
J: TRBJ1-6
CDR3: CASSLDRFNSPLHF
DNA: TGTGCCAGTTCCCTTGACAGATTTAATTCACCCCTCCACTTT

D: NA
V: TRBV2
size: NA
J: TRBJ2-4
CDR3: CASNRRIDKNIQYF
DNA: TGTGCCAGCAATCGGAGGATAGACAAAAACATTCAGTACTTC

D: TRBD1
V: TRBV3-1/TRBV3-2
size: NA
J: TRBJ1-4
CDR3: CASSPRQGALLGELFF
DNA: TGTGCCAGCAGCCCCCGACAGGGGGCGCTTTTAGGGGAACTGTTTTTT

D: TRBD2
V: TRBV7-3
size: NA
J: TRBJ2-2
CDR3: CASSLSGRGTGELFF
DNA: TGTGCCAGCAGCCTTAGCGGGAGAGGTACCGGGGAGCTGTTTTTT

D: NA
V: TRBV28
size: once
J: TRBJ1-2
CDR3: CASSPSLGTGHYGYTF
DNA: TGTGCCAGCAGTCCTTCCCTGGGCACGGGACATTATGGCTACACCTTC

D: TRBD1
V: TRBV11-2
size: NA
J: TRBJ2-7
CDR3: CASSVTGGTFYEQYF
DNA: TGTGCCAGCAGCGTGACAGGGGGAACCTTCTACGAGCAGTACTTC

D: NA
V: TRBV28
size: NA
J: TRBJ1-2
CDR3: CASSLRQPPYGYTF
DNA: TGTGCCAGCAGTTTAAGACAGCCCCCTTATGGCTACACCTTC

D: NA
V: TRBV30
size: NA
J: TRBJ1-2
CDR3: CAWSALGHLYGYTF
DNA: TGTGCCTGGAGTGCCCTAGGCCACCTCTATGGCTACACCTTC

D: NA
V: TRBV5-6
size: NA
J: TRBJ1-4
CDR3: CASSPGGGSDEKLFF
DNA: TGTGCCAGCAGCCCGGGGGGGGGCAGCGATGAAAAACTGTTTTTT

D: NA
V: TRBV4-2
size: NA
J: TRBJ2-7
CDR3: CASSQDDSTYEQYF
DNA: TGTGCCAGCAGCCAAGACGACTCCACCTACGAGCAGTACTTC

D: TRBD1
V: TRBV18
size: NA
J: TRBJ1-6
CDR3: CASSPDRGLSPLHF
DNA: TGTGCCAGCTCGCCGGACAGGGGGCTGTCACCCCTCCACTTT

D: TRBD1
V: TRBV19
size: NA
J: TRBJ1-2
CDR3: CACYRPGGEGYTF
DNA: TGTGCCTGTTACCGTCCAGGGGGCGAAGGCTACACCTTC

D: TRBD1
V: TRBV6-4
size: NA
J: TRBJ2-3
CDR3: CASRGQGADTQYF
DNA: TGTGCCAGCAGAGGACAGGGGGCAGATACGCAGTATTTT

D: TRBD1
V: TRBV18
size: NA
J: TRBJ2-7
CDR3: CASSPGTGSEQYF
DNA: TGTGCCAGCTCACCCGGGACAGGGAGCGAGCAGTACTTC

D: TRBD2
V: TRBV4-1
size: NA
J: TRBJ2-1
CDR3: CASSQIRDYPYNEQFF
DNA: TGCGCCAGCAGCCAAATCCGGGACTACCCTTACAATGAGCAGTTCTTC

D: TRBD1
V: TRBV30
size: NA
J: TRBJ2-4
CDR3: CAWNIRTGGQSLAKNIQYF
DNA: TGTGCCTGGAATATACGGACAGGGGGCCAATCCTTAGCCAAAAACATTCAGTACTTC

D: TRBD2
V: TRBV6-5
size: NA
J: TRBJ2-7
CDR3: CASSYSIRGDDEQYF
DNA: TGTGCCAGCAGTTACTCGATTCGGGGGGACGACGAGCAGTACTTC

D: TRBD2
V: TRBV4-1
size: once
J: TRBJ2-2
CDR3: CASSLTSGGGTGELFF
DNA: TGCGCCAGCAGCCTCACTAGCGGGGGAGGCACCGGGGAGCTGTTTTTT

D: NA
V: TRBV4-2
size: NA
J: TRBJ1-5
CDR3: CASSLWGGSNQPQHF
DNA: TGTGCCAGCAGCCTCTGGGGAGGAAGCAATCAGCCCCAGCATTTT

D: NA
V: TRBV28
size: NA
J: TRBJ1-2
CDR3: CASSSNRYTF
DNA: TGTGCCAGCAGTTCCAATCGCTACACCTTC

D: NA
V: TRBV6-5
size: NA
J: TRBJ1-5
CDR3: CASSMRGGYQPQHF
DNA: TGTGCCAGCAGTATGAGGGGGGGGTACCAGCCCCAGCATTTT

D: TRBD2
V: TRBV30
size: NA
J: TRBJ2-5
CDR3: CAWSVGRGGETQYF
DNA: TGTGCCTGGAGTGTAGGGCGGGGAGGGGAGACCCAGTACTTC

D: NA
V: TRBV11-2
size: once
J: TRBJ1-2
CDR3: CASSLEGGYNYGYTF
DNA: TGTGCCAGCAGCTTGGAGGGAGGGTATAACTATGGCTACACCTTC

D: NA
V: TRBV27
size: NA
J: TRBJ1-5
CDR3: CASSFPGGSSNQPQHF
DNA: TGTGCCAGCAGTTTCCCGGGGGGAAGTAGCAATCAGCCCCAGCATTTT

D: NA
V: TRBV30
size: NA
J: TRBJ1-5
CDR3: CAWQAGGGSGQPQHF
DNA: TGTGCCTGGCAAGCCGGGGGGGGGTCGGGGCAGCCCCAGCATTTT

D: NA
V: TRBV28
size: NA
J: TRBJ1-5
CDR3: CASSLLGLGVSQPQHF
DNA: TGTGCCAGCAGTTTACTCGGATTAGGGGTGAGTCAGCCCCAGCATTTT

D: TRBD1
V: TRBV6-1
size: few
J: TRBJ1-2
CDR3: CASSEGETGRRWPLSGYTF
DNA: TGTGCCAGCAGTGAAGGAGAGACAGGGCGTCGATGGCCCCTGTCTGGCTACACCTTC

D: TRBD2
V: TRBV10-1
size: NA
J: TRBJ2-3
CDR3: CASSPGLATDTQYF
DNA: TGCGCCAGCAGCCCGGGACTAGCCACAGATACGCAGTATTTT

D: NA
V: TRBV6-5
size: NA
J: TRBJ2-7
CDR3: CASKSGTQSYEQYF
DNA: TGTGCCAGCAAATCCGGGACTCAATCCTACGAGCAGTACTTC

D: TRBD1
V: TRBV10-3
size: NA
J: TRBJ1-1
CDR3: CATAGGPNTEAFF
DNA: TGTGCCACCGCAGGGGGCCCGAACACTGAAGCTTTCTTT

D: NA
V: TRBV10-3
size: NA
J: TRBJ2-1
CDR3: CAISDLGQSLFF
DNA: TGTGCCATCAGTGACCTAGGACAGAGTTTGTTCTTC

D: NA
V: TRBV12-3/TRBV12-4
size: NA
J: TRBJ1-1
CDR3: CASRSIRGQAFF
DNA: TGTGCCAGCAGGTCGATCAGGGGCCAAGCTTTCTTT

D: NA
V: TRBV9
size: NA
J: TRBJ1-2
CDR3: CASSFSTAANYGYTF
DNA: TGTGCCAGCAGCTTTTCCACGGCGGCTAACTATGGCTACACCTTC

D: NA
V: TRBV6-5
size: NA
J: TRBJ1-6
CDR3: CASADSRSPLHF
DNA: TGTGCCAGTGCCGATAGTCGATCACCCCTCCACTTT

D: TRBD1
V: TRBV19
size: NA
J: TRBJ1-3
CDR3: CASSIRDRAPLTGNTIYF
DNA: TGTGCCAGTAGTATAAGGGACAGGGCTCCCTTGACTGGAAACACCATATATTTT

D: NA
V: TRBV5-1
size: once
J: TRBJ2-5
CDR3: CASSLLSGTSNF
DNA: TGCGCCAGCAGCTTGCTCTCCGGGACATCCAACTTC

D: TRBD2
V: TRBV4-1
size: NA
J: TRBJ2-1
CDR3: CASSQLGRNSYNEQFF
DNA: TGCGCCAGCAGCCAACTCGGGAGGAACTCCTACAATGAGCAGTTCTTC

D: NA
V: TRBV24-1
size: NA
J: TRBJ2-1
CDR3: CATSDSVDNEQFF
DNA: TGTGCCACCAGTGACAGCGTGGACAATGAGCAGTTCTTC

D: TRBD1
V: TRBV9
size: NA
J: TRBJ1-2
CDR3: CASSVDLGDRGYGYTF
DNA: TGTGCCAGCAGCGTAGATTTGGGGGACAGGGGATATGGCTACACCTTC

D: TRBD1
V: TRBV2
size: NA
J: TRBJ2-2
CDR3: CASSLTGVTGELFF
DNA: TGTGCCAGCAGCCTGACAGGGGTCACCGGGGAGCTGTTTTTT

D: NA
V: TRBV30
size: NA
J: TRBJ1-2
CDR3: CAWSPPVRGGYTF
DNA: TGTGCCTGGAGTCCCCCTGTCAGGGGCGGCTACACCTTC

D: TRBD1
V: TRBV7-7
size: NA
J: TRBJ2-7
CDR3: CASSFRQGYEQYF
DNA: TGTGCTAGCAGCTTCAGACAGGGCTACGAGCAGTACTTC

D: NA
V: TRBV7-2
size: NA
J: TRBJ1-3
CDR3: CASSRGSGNTIYF
DNA: TGTGCCAGCAGCCGCGGCTCTGGAAACACCATATATTTT

D: NA
V: TRBV5-6
size: NA
J: TRBJ1-4
CDR3: CASSTGNLRTNEKLFF
DNA: TGTGCCAGCAGCACAGGGAACTTGCGGACTAATGAAAAACTGTTTTTT

D: TRBD2
V: TRBV7-9
size: NA
J: TRBJ2-5
CDR3: CASSYATSGYF
DNA: TGTGCCAGCAGTTACGCGACTAGCGGCTACTTC

D: NA
V: TRBV9
size: NA
J: TRBJ2-2
CDR3: CASSVGGGEVVGELFF
DNA: TGTGCCAGCAGCGTAGGTGGAGGGGAGGTTGTCGGGGAGCTGTTTTTT

D: NA
V: TRBV19
size: once
J: TRBJ2-1
CDR3: CASSELQGNEQFF
DNA: TGTGCCAGTAGTGAACTCCAGGGCAATGAGCAGTTCTTC

D: NA
V: TRBV3-1/TRBV3-2
size: NA
J: TRBJ1-1
CDR3: CASSQQNTEAFF
DNA: TGTGCCAGCAGCCAACAGAACACTGAAGCTTTCTTT

D: NA
V: TRBV28
size: NA
J: TRBJ1-6
CDR3: CASDTPSRRPRKNSPLHF
DNA: TGTGCCAGCGATACCCCATCAAGGAGACCGAGGAAGAATTCACCCCTCCACTTT